These T cell receptor beta chains were read from a single sample in a study of blood T cell repertoires in COVID-19. Clones were sequenced by immunoSEQ multiplex PCR, and TCRdb holds only the in-frame ones, with some missing. The sample contains just under 250,000 clones, more than 85% of which appear only once. Sequences were obtained from PBMCs or T cells enriched from blood (not recorded which). The source is a woman aged 25 to 39 who had recovered from COVID-19. CDR3s include the opening cysteine and the closing phenylalanine or tryptophan. The D gene is left open where the match is weak. The size field is filled for only some rows; it gives once, few, many or a size class.

j_call v_call clone_size d_call cdr3_nt cdr3_aa
TRBJ2-1 TRBV24-1 NA NA TGTGCCACCAGTGACCCGCGGGGCAACAATGAGCAGTTCTTC CATSDPRGNNEQFF
TRBJ1-6 TRBV6-5 NA NA TGTGCCAGCACCCTGGACGGGAACTATAATTCACCCCTCCACTTT CASTLDGNYNSPLHF
TRBJ1-2 TRBV19 NA NA TGTGCCAGTAGTATCTGGAAGGGAAGCGGACGAAGAGATGGCTACACCTTC CASSIWKGSGRRDGYTF
TRBJ2-1 TRBV2 NA NA TGTGCCAGCAGTGAAGACCTGAGCTCCTACAATGAGCAGTTCTTC CASSEDLSSYNEQFF
TRBJ1-5 TRBV27 NA TRBD1 TGTGCCAGCTCCCAAGCGGGACAGGTCTATAGCAATCAGCCCCAGCATTTT CASSQAGQVYSNQPQHF
TRBJ2-3 TRBV7-3 NA TRBD2 TGTGCCAGCAGCTTAAGTGGGCTAGCGGGAGGTACTTCCACAGATACGCAGTATTTT CASSLSGLAGGTSTDTQYF
TRBJ2-1 TRBV9 once NA TGTGCCAGCAGCGTGCAAGCAGGCGTTTATGAGCAGTTCTTC CASSVQAGVYEQFF
TRBJ2-1 TRBV28 NA NA TGTGCCAGCAGTCCCAGGGGCAGGAGCTCCTACAATGAGCAGTTCTTC CASSPRGRSSYNEQFF
TRBJ2-7 TRBV9 NA TRBD2 TGTGCCAGCAGCCCATCCGATAGAGCGGGGTGGTCCTACGAGCAGTACTTC CASSPSDRAGWSYEQYF
TRBJ2-7 TRBV6-5 NA TRBD1 TGTGCCAGCAGGCGGACAGGGCACACCTACGAGCAGTACTTC CASRRTGHTYEQYF
TRBJ2-1 TRBV29-1 NA NA TGCAGCGTTGAAGACAGGGAGCGGGTCAATGAGCAGTTCTTC CSVEDRERVNEQFF
TRBJ2-7 TRBV13 NA NA TGTGCCAGCAGCTTAGGGGCGGTAACGACCTACGAGCAGTACTTC CASSLGAVTTYEQYF
TRBJ2-5 TRBV7-2 NA TRBD2 TGTGCCAGCAGCTTAGAAACAACTAGCGATAAGACCCAGTACTTC CASSLETTSDKTQYF
TRBJ2-7 TRBV29-1 NA TRBD1 TGCAGCGTTGTCGTTGTGACAGGGTTCGAGCAGTACTTC CSVVVVTGFEQYF
TRBJ2-7 TRBV30 NA NA TGTGCCTGGATTAGGACTTCGTACGAGCAGTACTTC CAWIRTSYEQYF
TRBJ2-5 TRBV7-2 NA TRBD2 TGTGCCAGCAGCCAGACTAGCTTGGGGACCCAGTACTTC CASSQTSLGTQYF